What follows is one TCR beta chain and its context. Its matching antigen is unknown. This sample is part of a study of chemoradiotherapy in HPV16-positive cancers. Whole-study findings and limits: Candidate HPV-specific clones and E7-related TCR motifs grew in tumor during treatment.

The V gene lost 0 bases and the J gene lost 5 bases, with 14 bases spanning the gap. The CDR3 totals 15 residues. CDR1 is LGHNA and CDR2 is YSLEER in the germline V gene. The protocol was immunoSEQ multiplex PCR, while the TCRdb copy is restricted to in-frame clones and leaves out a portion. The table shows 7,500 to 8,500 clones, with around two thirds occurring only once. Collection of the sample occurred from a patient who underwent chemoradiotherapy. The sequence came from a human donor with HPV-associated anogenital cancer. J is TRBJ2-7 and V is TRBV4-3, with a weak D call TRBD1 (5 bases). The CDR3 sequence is CASSQDRPGRDEQYF. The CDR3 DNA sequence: TGCGCCAGCAGCCAAGATCGGCCAGGGCGCGACGAGCAGTACTTC.